This record concerns one TCR beta chain sequence. This sample is drawn from a study of shared clonotypes between healthy human individuals. The CDR3 covers 13 residues. CDR1 is GTSNPN, CDR2 SVGIG, per germline (reference sequence). V was pared by 2 bases and J by 2 bases, with 9 bases between. The study drew its donors from healthy HIV-negative adults without recent acute infections or vaccinations. The DNA input per sorted-subset replicate PCR was about 220 ng, corresponding to around 30,000 T cell genomes. Method: immunoSEQ multiplex PCR; TCRdb's copy keeps in-frame clones and lacks some. The sample shows millions of clones, over 85% of them seen only once.

This TCR was sampled from a man younger than 35 in good health. The sample comprised naive CD4+ T cells sorted from blood. Specified subset: CD45RA+ positively selected. The V call is TRBV30, the J call TRBJ1-2, with D uncertain. DNA of the CDR3: TGTGCCTGGAGTCCTACGATAAACTATGGCTACACCTTC. This encodes CAWSPTINYGYTF.